These T cell receptor beta chains were read from a single sample in a study of lymphopenia after photon versus proton radiotherapy. Assay used: immunoSEQ multiplex PCR; TCRdb lists only in-frame clones, some missing. The data hold about 50,000 clones, with more than 85% observed a single time. This specimen consisted of peripheral blood, obtained from a patient treated with photon-based radiotherapy. Source of these receptors: a woman in her forties with cholangiocarcinoma. The CDR3 runs from the conserved cysteine through the conserved F or W. Each record gives: CDR3 protein, CDR3 DNA, D gene, J gene, CDR3 length, clone size, V gene. The D gene is left open where the match is weak. Rows give clone size only sometimes, using once, few, many, or a class for an expanded clone.

cdr3_aa: CAWSVQHNTEAFF; cdr3_nt: TGTGCCTGGAGTGTACAGCACAACACTGAAGCTTTCTTT; d_call: NA; j_call: TRBJ1-1; cdr3_length: 13; clone_size: NA; v_call: TRBV30
cdr3_aa: CSASPGSNQPQHF; cdr3_nt: TGCAGCGCGTCCCCAGGTAGCAATCAGCCCCAGCATTTT; d_call: NA; j_call: TRBJ1-5; cdr3_length: 13; clone_size: NA; v_call: TRBV29-1
cdr3_aa: CASSGTLGSSYEQYF; cdr3_nt: TGTGCCAGCAGTGGGACCTTAGGGTCCTCCTACGAGCAGTACTTC; d_call: NA; j_call: TRBJ2-7; cdr3_length: 15; clone_size: once; v_call: TRBV6-1
cdr3_aa: CASSATGLPSNQPQHF; cdr3_nt: TGTGCCAGCAGTGCTACAGGTCTACCCAGCAATCAGCCCCAGCATTTT; d_call: NA; j_call: TRBJ1-5; cdr3_length: 16; clone_size: NA; v_call: TRBV6-1
cdr3_aa: CASSWDYGYTF; cdr3_nt: TGTGCCAGCAGTTGGGACTATGGCTACACCTTC; d_call: NA; j_call: TRBJ1-2; cdr3_length: 11; clone_size: NA; v_call: TRBV6-6
cdr3_aa: CASSLRTSGLGELFF; cdr3_nt: TGTGCCAGCAGCCTGCGGACTAGCGGGCTCGGGGAGCTGTTTTTT; d_call: TRBD2; j_call: TRBJ2-2; cdr3_length: 15; clone_size: NA; v_call: TRBV5-6
cdr3_aa: CASSPQQGTEAFF; cdr3_nt: TGTGCCAGCTCACCTCAACAGGGGACTGAAGCTTTCTTT; d_call: TRBD1; j_call: TRBJ1-1; cdr3_length: 13; clone_size: NA; v_call: TRBV18
cdr3_aa: CAWSVSSLRTEAFF; cdr3_nt: TGTGCCTGGAGTGTATCTAGCTTGCGCACTGAAGCTTTCTTT; d_call: NA; j_call: TRBJ1-1; cdr3_length: 14; clone_size: once; v_call: TRBV30
cdr3_aa: CSVAGTSGEDGTDTQYF; cdr3_nt: TGCAGCGTTGCCGGGACTAGCGGGGAGGACGGGACAGATACGCAGTATTTT; d_call: TRBD2; j_call: TRBJ2-3; cdr3_length: 17; clone_size: NA; v_call: TRBV29-1
cdr3_aa: CASSPTGGDTIYF; cdr3_nt: TGTGCTAGCAGCCCGACAGGAGGGGACACCATATATTTT; d_call: NA; j_call: TRBJ1-3; cdr3_length: 13; clone_size: NA; v_call: TRBV7-7
cdr3_aa: CASSPRDLDYEQYF; cdr3_nt: TGCGCCAGCAGCCCCCGGGACTTGGACTACGAGCAGTACTTC; d_call: NA; j_call: TRBJ2-7; cdr3_length: 14; clone_size: NA; v_call: TRBV4-1
cdr3_aa: CSASGDYGYTF; cdr3_nt: TGCAGTGCTAGTGGCGACTATGGCTACACCTTC; d_call: NA; j_call: TRBJ1-2; cdr3_length: 11; clone_size: NA; v_call: TRBV20-1
cdr3_aa: CASSQTGFNSPLHF; cdr3_nt: TGTGCCAGCAGTCAGACAGGGTTCAATTCACCCCTCCACTTT; d_call: TRBD1; j_call: TRBJ1-6; cdr3_length: 14; clone_size: NA; v_call: TRBV28
cdr3_aa: CASRVTYEQYF; cdr3_nt: TGTGCCAGCAGGGTGACCTACGAGCAGTACTTC; d_call: NA; j_call: TRBJ2-7; cdr3_length: 11; clone_size: few; v_call: TRBV2
cdr3_aa: CASSLEGTSTYEQFF; cdr3_nt: TGCGCCAGCAGCTTGGAAGGGACTAGCACTTATGAGCAGTTCTTC; d_call: TRBD2; j_call: TRBJ2-1; cdr3_length: 15; clone_size: NA; v_call: TRBV5-1
cdr3_aa: CASSLAKASYGYTF; cdr3_nt: TGTGCCAGCAGCTTGGCCAAAGCGTCGTATGGCTACACCTTC; d_call: NA; j_call: TRBJ1-2; cdr3_length: 14; clone_size: NA; v_call: TRBV5-8
cdr3_aa: CAKQGPTEAFF; cdr3_nt: TGTGCTAAACAGGGCCCCACTGAAGCTTTCTTT; d_call: NA; j_call: TRBJ1-1; cdr3_length: 11; clone_size: few; v_call: TRBV30
cdr3_aa: CASSLTSGNRDTQYF; cdr3_nt: TGTGCCAGTAGTCTCACTAGCGGGAATCGCGATACGCAGTATTTT; d_call: TRBD2; j_call: TRBJ2-3; cdr3_length: 15; clone_size: NA; v_call: TRBV19
cdr3_aa: CASRWTEAFF; cdr3_nt: TGTGCCAGCAGGTGGACTGAAGCTTTCTTT; d_call: NA; j_call: TRBJ1-1; cdr3_length: 10; clone_size: NA; v_call: TRBV6-1
cdr3_aa: CASSFLGASGYNEQFF; cdr3_nt: TGTGCCAGCAGCTTTCTCGGCGCTAGCGGTTACAATGAGCAGTTCTTC; d_call: TRBD2; j_call: TRBJ2-1; cdr3_length: 16; clone_size: NA; v_call: TRBV7-2
cdr3_aa: CASSPYFSGRGNNEQFF; cdr3_nt: TGTGCCAGCAGTCCTTACTTTAGCGGGAGGGGGAATAATGAGCAGTTCTTC; d_call: TRBD2; j_call: TRBJ2-1; cdr3_length: 17; clone_size: NA; v_call: TRBV27
cdr3_aa: CASSQDRGSLNYGYTF; cdr3_nt: TGCGCCAGCAGCCAAGATCGAGGCAGTCTAAACTATGGCTACACCTTC; d_call: NA; j_call: TRBJ1-2; cdr3_length: 16; clone_size: few; v_call: TRBV4-1
cdr3_aa: CASRVNTEAFF; cdr3_nt: TGTGCCAGCAGGGTGAACACTGAAGCTTTCTTT; d_call: NA; j_call: TRBJ1-1; cdr3_length: 11; clone_size: NA; v_call: TRBV25-1
cdr3_aa: CASSLYSQQGGSEKLFF; cdr3_nt: TGTGCCAGCTCACTGTACTCCCAACAGGGAGGGAGTGAAAAACTGTTTTTT; d_call: NA; j_call: TRBJ1-4; cdr3_length: 17; clone_size: once; v_call: TRBV18
cdr3_aa: CASGLVVTGGSNYGYTF; cdr3_nt: TGTGCTAGTGGTTTGGTAGTGACAGGGGGAAGTAACTATGGCTACACCTTC; d_call: TRBD1; j_call: TRBJ1-2; cdr3_length: 17; clone_size: NA; v_call: TRBV12-5
cdr3_aa: CASSLSSGGSYEQYF; cdr3_nt: TGTGCCAGCAGCTTGTCTAGCGGGGGCTCCTACGAGCAGTACTTC; d_call: TRBD2; j_call: TRBJ2-7; cdr3_length: 15; clone_size: NA; v_call: TRBV5-6
cdr3_aa: CASSESRLAGDEQFF; cdr3_nt: TGTGCCAGCAGTGAATCGAGACTAGCGGGGGATGAGCAGTTCTTC; d_call: TRBD2; j_call: TRBJ2-1; cdr3_length: 15; clone_size: NA; v_call: TRBV2
cdr3_aa: CASSVGQGWETQYF; cdr3_nt: TGTGCCAGCAGCGTAGGTCAAGGGTGGGAGACCCAGTACTTC; d_call: NA; j_call: TRBJ2-5; cdr3_length: 14; clone_size: NA; v_call: TRBV9
cdr3_aa: CASNLLSGQGGDQPQHF; cdr3_nt: TGTGCCAGCAATTTACTATCGGGACAGGGAGGCGATCAGCCCCAGCATTTT; d_call: TRBD1; j_call: TRBJ1-5; cdr3_length: 17; clone_size: NA; v_call: TRBV28
cdr3_aa: CASSLRGPMNTEAFF; cdr3_nt: TGTGCCAGCAGCTTAAGGGGGCCTATGAACACTGAAGCTTTCTTT; d_call: TRBD1; j_call: TRBJ1-1; cdr3_length: 15; clone_size: NA; v_call: TRBV7-8
cdr3_aa: CASSDGTSYNEQFF; cdr3_nt: TGCGCCAGCAGTGACGGGACATCCTACAATGAGCAGTTCTTC; d_call: NA; j_call: TRBJ2-1; cdr3_length: 14; clone_size: NA; v_call: TRBV10-1
cdr3_aa: CASSVATTSGRLGNEQFF; cdr3_nt: TGTGCCAGCAGCGTAGCTACGACTAGCGGGAGGTTGGGGAATGAGCAGTTCTTC; d_call: TRBD2; j_call: TRBJ2-1; cdr3_length: 18; clone_size: NA; v_call: TRBV9
cdr3_aa: CASGPGLSNEKLFF; cdr3_nt: TGTGCTAGTGGCCCTGGATTGAGTAATGAAAAACTGTTTTTT; d_call: NA; j_call: TRBJ1-4; cdr3_length: 14; clone_size: NA; v_call: TRBV12-5
cdr3_aa: CASSPSGVSTDTQYF; cdr3_nt: TGTGCCAGCTCCCCTAGCGGGGTGAGCACAGATACGCAGTATTTT; d_call: TRBD2; j_call: TRBJ2-3; cdr3_length: 15; clone_size: NA; v_call: TRBV9
cdr3_aa: CASSKGTLGGYNEQFF; cdr3_nt: TGTGCCAGCAGCAAGGGGACCCTAGGGGGGTACAATGAGCAGTTCTTC; d_call: NA; j_call: TRBJ2-1; cdr3_length: 16; clone_size: NA; v_call: TRBV7-3
cdr3_aa: CASSMVEQGAVGDGYTF; cdr3_nt: TGTGCCAGTAGTATGGTCGAACAGGGGGCCGTTGGGGATGGCTACACCTTC; d_call: TRBD1; j_call: TRBJ1-2; cdr3_length: 17; clone_size: medium-sized; v_call: TRBV19
cdr3_aa: CASSLEGGSSNEQFF; cdr3_nt: TGCGCCAGCAGCTTGGAGGGCGGGAGTAGCAATGAGCAGTTCTTC; d_call: TRBD2; j_call: TRBJ2-1; cdr3_length: 15; clone_size: NA; v_call: TRBV5-1
cdr3_aa: CASSRDPYEQYF; cdr3_nt: TGTGCCAGCAGCCGGGACCCTTACGAGCAGTACTTC; d_call: NA; j_call: TRBJ2-7; cdr3_length: 12; clone_size: NA; v_call: TRBV2
cdr3_aa: CASSPDRELNLHEQYF; cdr3_nt: TGTGCCAGCAGCCCGGACAGGGAATTGAATCTCCACGAGCAGTACTTC; d_call: TRBD1; j_call: TRBJ2-7; cdr3_length: 16; clone_size: NA; v_call: TRBV5-4
cdr3_aa: CASSPEAAGGYKFF; cdr3_nt: TGTGCCAGCAGCCCCGAAGCGGCGGGGGGCTACAAGTTCTTC; d_call: TRBD2; j_call: TRBJ2-1; cdr3_length: 14; clone_size: NA; v_call: TRBV4-2